This T cell receptor beta chain was obtained from a study of blood T cell repertoires in COVID-19. Study-level information: COVID-19 samples, acute and convalescent, were from the United States, Italy and Spain.

Assay: immunoSEQ multiplex PCR; the TCRdb copy retains only in-frame clones and omits some. This sample has about 81,000 clones; roughly 82% occur once, and the top ten carry approximately 7.3%. The CDR3 loop spans 14 amino acids. The germline CDR1 and CDR2 sequences are KGHSH and LQKENI. V was pared by 4 bases and J by 4 bases, with 5 bases of the junction left unmatched. This sequence was found in a human donor in a cohort sampled during active COVID-19. This chain uses TRBV18 with TRBJ2-7; 9 positions match TRBD2. The material sequenced was peripheral blood. CDR3 DNA: TGTGCCAGCTCACTCAGCGGGGGGAGTTACGAGCAGTACTTC. This encodes CASSLSGGSYEQYF.